This is a list of T cell receptor beta chains from one sample in a study of blood T cell repertoires in COVID-19. Sequenced by immunoSEQ multiplex PCR; TCRdb stores in-frame clones only, minus some. This table holds 120,000 or so clones, roughly 84% found once. Sequencing used peripheral blood. These TCRs come from a woman aged 30 to 39 who had recovered from COVID-19. CDR3s include the opening cysteine and the closing phenylalanine or tryptophan. D genes are given only for firm matches. Clone size is given for some rows only: seen once, a few or many times, or a class if the clone is expanded.

v_gene	abundance	d_gene	j_gene	CDR3nt	CDR3aa
TRBV3-1/TRBV3-2	NA	TRBD2	TRBJ2-1	TGTGCCAGCAGCCTAAGACGGGGGGGCGAGGGTAATGAGCAGTTCTTC	CASSLRRGGEGNEQFF
TRBV7-8	few	NA	TRBJ1-1	TGTGCCAGCAGCCAGCAGAACACTGAAGCTTTCTTT	CASSQQNTEAFF
TRBV3-1/TRBV3-2	NA	NA	TRBJ2-1	TGTGCCAGCAGCCCGTGGGGCGACTACAATGAGCAGTTCTTC	CASSPWGDYNEQFF
TRBV5-1	NA	NA	TRBJ2-2	TGCGCCAGCACCCAGGGGACGAACACCGGGGAGCTGTTTTTT	CASTQGTNTGELFF
TRBV6-5	NA	TRBD1	TRBJ2-7	TGTGCCAGCAGTCCTTGGACAGGGGGTGGCGAGCAGTACTTC	CASSPWTGGGEQYF
TRBV15	NA	TRBD1	TRBJ1-2	TGTGCCACCAGCAGCCCCGGGACAGGCTATGGCTACACCTTC	CATSSPGTGYGYTF
TRBV27	NA	TRBD1	TRBJ1-2	TGTGCCAGCAGTTTATCGCCCACAGGGGATGGCTACACCTTC	CASSLSPTGDGYTF
TRBV4-1	NA	NA	TRBJ1-4	TGCGCCAGCAGCCACATTTCGACAGCTAAACTGTTTTTT	CASSHISTAKLFF
TRBV15	NA	NA	TRBJ1-1	TGTGCCACCAGCAGAGGTATTACAGGACGGGACACTGAAGCTTTCTTT	CATSRGITGRDTEAFF
TRBV15	NA	NA	TRBJ2-7	TGTGCCACCAGCAGAGTTGCGGGAACCTACGAGCAGTACTTC	CATSRVAGTYEQYF
TRBV21-1	NA	NA	TRBJ2-7	TGTGCCAGCAGCAAAGAGGAGCGGGTGTACGAGCAGTACTTC	CASSKEERVYEQYF
TRBV10-1	NA	TRBD1	TRBJ1-6	TGCGCCAGCAGTGGTCGGGACAGTCCCTCTTATTCACCCCTCCACTTT	CASSGRDSPSYSPLHF
TRBV18	NA	NA	TRBJ1-2	TGTGCCAGCTCTTTTATAGACTATGGCTACACCTTC	CASSFIDYGYTF
TRBV6-1	NA	NA	TRBJ2-7	TGTGCCAGCAGTGAAATTGGGGGGACCTACGAGCAGTACTTC	CASSEIGGTYEQYF
TRBV7-9	NA	NA	TRBJ1-1	TGTGCCAGCAGCTTAGCGCTCCCGGACAGCCAAGCTTTCTTT	CASSLALPDSQAFF
TRBV3-1/TRBV3-2	once	TRBD2	TRBJ2-7	TGTGCCAGCAGCCAAGTGCCTAGCGGGAGGCAGTACTTC	CASSQVPSGRQYF
TRBV25-1	once	NA	TRBJ1-3	TGTGCCAGCAGTGAATCTCACATCTCTGGAAACACCATATATTTT	CASSESHISGNTIYF
TRBV5-6	NA	TRBD2	TRBJ2-1	TGTGCCAGCAGCGCCACTAGCGGGGAATACAATGAGCAGTTCTTC	CASSATSGEYNEQFF
TRBV27	NA	TRBD1	TRBJ1-5	TGTGCCAGCAGTTTAGGCACAGGGGACAAGGAGCATTTT	CASSLGTGDKEHF
TRBV11-2	NA	NA	TRBJ2-5	TGTGCCAGCAGCCGCATACTTACAGAGACCCAGTACTTC	CASSRILTETQYF
TRBV10-2	NA	TRBD2	TRBJ2-1	TGCGCCAGCAGTGAGCCCCTTATAGCGGGAAGCTCCTACAATGAGCAGTTCTTC	CASSEPLIAGSSYNEQFF
TRBV9	NA	NA	TRBJ1-1	TGTGCCAGCAGCGTAGGAGGGAGGAACACTGAAGCTTTCTTT	CASSVGGRNTEAFF
TRBV5-1	NA	TRBD1	TRBJ1-2	TGCGCCAGCAGCCCAGATGGGGACAGGGTTGATGGCTACACCTTC	CASSPDGDRVDGYTF
TRBV7-6	NA	TRBD1	TRBJ2-6	TGTGCCAGCTCGGGTGGACAGGGCCAGTTGGGGGCCAACGTCCTGACTTTC	CASSGGQGQLGANVLTF
TRBV6-5	NA	TRBD1	TRBJ1-5	TGTGCCAGCAGTCGTACAGGGGGCAATCAGCCCCAGCATTTT	CASSRTGGNQPQHF
TRBV7-9	NA	NA	TRBJ2-7	TGTGCCACGCGGCAGGGTGATTCCTACGAGCAGTACTTC	CATRQGDSYEQYF
TRBV9	NA	TRBD2	TRBJ2-5	TGTGCCAGCAGCGGAGACCGTGGCGGGGGAGAAGAGACCCAGTACTTC	CASSGDRGGGEETQYF
TRBV15	many	NA	TRBJ2-2	TGTGCCACCCAACCAATGGGGGCTTGGACCGGGGAGCTGTTTTTT	CATQPMGAWTGELFF
TRBV12-3/TRBV12-4	NA	NA	TRBJ1-1	TGTGCCAGCAGACTAGGGGGCACTGAAGCTTTCTTT	CASRLGGTEAFF
TRBV7-2	NA	TRBD2	TRBJ2-2	TGTGCCAGCAGCAACGGGGGGTCCCGTTCCGGGGAGCTGTTTTTT	CASSNGGSRSGELFF
TRBV18	many	TRBD2	TRBJ2-7	TGTGCCAGCTCTCCCGAGGTAGCGGGAGTTTACGAGCAGTACTTC	CASSPEVAGVYEQYF
TRBV5-1	NA	NA	TRBJ2-5	TGCGCCAGCAGCTTGGACTTACGACTCGGGGAGACCCAGTACTTC	CASSLDLRLGETQYF
TRBV11-2	NA	TRBD1	TRBJ1-2	TGTGCCAGCACTAAAACCTTGGGGCAGGGGGCCAACTATGGCTACACCTTC	CASTKTLGQGANYGYTF
TRBV9	NA	TRBD2	TRBJ2-3	TGTGCCAGCAGCGTGCGGGGGCGCGGGGGGGATACGCAGTATTTT	CASSVRGRGGDTQYF
TRBV5-4	NA	NA	TRBJ2-5	TGTGCCAGCAGCGATAGTAGAGGGGGGGCAGGTGAGACCCAGTACTTC	CASSDSRGGAGETQYF
TRBV4-1	few	TRBD1	TRBJ2-3	TGCGCCAGCAGCCTCGATAACAGGGGGCTGGGAGATACGCAGTATTTT	CASSLDNRGLGDTQYF
TRBV19	NA	TRBD2	TRBJ2-1	TGTGCCAGTAGTATAGTGGAACAGGGCGGGAGGAGGTGGCAGTTCTTC	CASSIVEQGGRRWQFF
TRBV4-1	NA	NA	TRBJ2-5	TGCGCCAGCAGCCAAGTCACAGGCCAAGAGACCCAGTACTTC	CASSQVTGQETQYF
TRBV18	few	TRBD1	TRBJ1-6	TGTGCCAGCTCACGACAGGGTCAGGGATCACCCCTCCACTTT	CASSRQGQGSPLHF
TRBV7-9	NA	NA	TRBJ2-1	TGTGCCAGCAGCTTTGTAAGCGGGTTGAACAATGAGCAGTTCTTC	CASSFVSGLNNEQFF
TRBV5-1	NA	NA	TRBJ2-1	TGCGCCAGCAGCTTGGACCCCCGGCGGCACTCTTCCTACAATGAGCAGTTCTTC	CASSLDPRRHSSYNEQFF
TRBV27	NA	TRBD1	TRBJ2-7	TGTGCCAGCTTATATCAGACAGGGTCCTACGAGCAGTACTTC	CASLYQTGSYEQYF
TRBV3-1/TRBV3-2	NA	NA	TRBJ1-1	TGTGCCAGCAGCCAGGGGAGCGCTGAAGCTTTCTTT	CASSQGSAEAFF
TRBV11-3	NA	NA	TRBJ2-1	TGTGCCAGCAGCCCTCGAAAACAGGGAGACAATGAGCAGTTCTTC	CASSPRKQGDNEQFF
TRBV7-9	NA	TRBD2	TRBJ2-5	TGTGCCAGCAGCTTAGCAATCAGACATGCGGGGGATTTAGGGGAGACCCAGTACTTC	CASSLAIRHAGDLGETQYF